The 25 T cell receptor beta chains below all came from one sample that was sequenced in a study of blood T cell repertoires in COVID-19 (dated by TCRdb to 2020 to 2022). Library construction relied on the immunoSEQ multiplex PCR assay. Held by TCRdb, this immuneACCESS table contains in-frame sequences only and omits some clones. Under half of the omission traces to an unresolved V gene where checked; the cause of the rest is unknown. This sample comprises 320,000 or so clones, less than 90% of them detected only once. The ten largest account for over 0.8% of the sample. Sequencing was carried out using PBMCs or T cells enriched from blood (not recorded which). Every receptor here comes from a woman in her twenties or thirties who had recovered from COVID-19.

This sequence joins TRBV7-9 and TRBJ1-6, with D perhaps matching TRBD1 (5 bases). Germline lookup yields CDR1 SEHNR and CDR2 FQNEAQ (reference sequence). The CDR3 has 15 residues. The V end was cut by 0 bases, the J end by 7 bases, with 10 bases between. CDR3 sequence: CASSLAAGTNSPLHF. The CDR3 coding sequence is TGTGCCAGCAGCTTAGCGGCGGGGACGAATTCACCCCTCCACTTT.

The genes are TRBV19 and TRBJ1-5, with D tentatively TRBD1 (5 bases). Germline V gene data show CDR1 as LNHDA and CDR2 as SQIVND (reference sequence). The V end was cut by 3 bases, the J end by 2 bases, with 14 bases between. The CDR3 has 16 residues. The CDR3 DNA reads TGTGCCAGTAGTATTATGTTGGGGGGTGGCAATCAGCCCCAGCATTTT. Its protein is CASSIMLGGGNQPQHF.

The CDR3: CASSQEGRKLFF. CDR3 coding DNA: TGTGCCAGCAGCCAGGAAGGGAGGAAACTGTTTTTT. The genes are TRBV3-1 (or the pseudogene TRBV3-2) and TRBJ1-4; D is ambiguous. Germline values: CDR1 LGHDT, CDR2 YNNKEL (reference sequence). The V end was cut by 3 bases, the J end by 11 bases, with 10 bases between. CDR3 length: 12 amino acids.

The chain has TRBV7-9 and TRBJ2-3, with D possibly being TRBD1 (5 bases). Germline V gene lookup returns CDR1 SEHNR and CDR2 FQNEAQ (reference sequence). The CDR3 is 14 residues long. With 1 base removed from V and 0 bases from J, the gap between germline ends came to 5 bases. CDR3 residues: CASSLEGSTDTQYF. CDR3 in DNA: TGTGCCAGCAGCTTAGAGGGGAGCACAGATACGCAGTATTTT.

The gene calls are TRBV6-6 and TRBJ2-5; 9 nucleotides align to TRBD1. The CDR3 totals 14 residues. After removal of 6 bases from V and 4 bases from J, the junction contained 6 bases not matched to a gene. Germline lookup yields CDR1 MNHNY and CDR2 SVGAGI (reference sequence). The CDR3 DNA reads TGTGCCAGCAGGGATAGACAGGGGGTAGAGACCCAGTACTTC. Its translation is CASRDRQGVETQYF.

This rearrangement joins TRBV9 to TRBJ1-5; D possibly corresponds to TRBD1 (5 bases). The CDR3 contains 13 residues. Germline V lookup: CDR1 SGDLS, CDR2 YYNGEE. Between the trimmed V and J ends, which lost 3 bases and 5 bases, there was a span of 9 bases. The CDR3 region has the DNA TGTGCCAGCAGCGGACAGCTCGATCAGCCCCAGCATTTT. This translates into CASSGQLDQPQHF.

The gene calls are TRBV30 and TRBJ1-6, with D maybe TRBD1 (5 bases). The CDR3 totals 15 residues. V shed 1 base and J shed 7 bases, with 14 bases lying between them. In germline, CDR1 is GTSNPN, CDR2 SVGIG (reference sequence). Here the CDR3 DNA reads TGTGCCTGGAGTGGTATAGGGGTGGCGAATTCACCCCTCCACTTT. Its translation is CAWSGIGVANSPLHF.

The V and J genes are TRBV5-5 and TRBJ1-5, with 8 bases lining up with TRBD1. This CDR3 spans 15 amino acids. CDR1 and CDR2 (germline): SGHKS, YYEKEE (reference sequence). Germline trimming cut 1 base from V and 6 bases from J; bases unmatched to any gene: 6. The CDR3 nucleotides read TGTGCCAGCAGCTTGTGGGGACAGGAGGGTCAGCCCCAGCATTTT. It codes for CASSLWGQEGQPQHF.

This clone was recorded only once. The V gene is TRBV19, the J gene TRBJ1-2; D unclear. CDR1 is LNHDA, CDR2 SQIVND, per germline (reference sequence). The V and J ends lost 7 bases and 3 bases respectively, with 18 bases between them. The CDR3 extends over 15 amino acids. The CDR3 DNA is TGTGCCAGTATCCCAGACTCGGGAGGGTACTATGGCTACACCTTC. The encoded protein is CASIPDSGGYYGYTF.

This chain joins TRBV30 and TRBJ2-7, with D maybe TRBD1 (6 bases). CDR3 length: 11 amino acids. Germline V gene sequence: CDR1 GTSNPN, CDR2 SVGIG (reference sequence). The ends were cut back, 8 bases at V and 0 bases at J, with 8 bases in the middle. The CDR3 nucleotides are TGTGCCGGGGACATCTCCTACGAGCAGTACTTC. It yields the protein CAGDISYEQYF.

V gene TRBV5-6 combines with J gene TRBJ2-2; D may be TRBD2 (5 bases). V was pared by 1 base and J by 8 bases, with 21 bases between. From germline, CDR1 is SGHDT and CDR2 YYEEEE. The CDR3 spans 17 residues. The CDR3 sequence: CASSLKVGGLLTGELFF. The CDR3 bases are TGTGCCAGCAGCTTGAAAGTCGGAGGCCTCCTGACTGGGGAGCTGTTTTTT.

This chain joins TRBV28 and TRBJ2-7; D is unclear. Per the germline V gene, CDR1 is MDHEN and CDR2 is SYDVKM. The V gene lost 6 bases and the J gene lost 4 bases, with 10 bases spanning the gap. CDR3 length: 12 residues. The CDR3 is CASSPPHYEQYF. The CDR3 bases are TGTGCCAGCAGCCCCCCCCATTACGAGCAGTACTTC.

The chain is built from TRBV29-1 and TRBJ2-3; 8 positions agree with TRBD2. J lost 3 bases, V lost 6 bases, and 11 bases had no gene match. This CDR3 spans 15 amino acids. Germline V CDR1 and CDR2: SQVTM, ANQGSEA. The CDR3 DNA sequence: TGCAGCGTCGGGGACATTGCGGGGGGTACAGATACGCAGTATTTT. Amino acid sequence: CSVGDIAGGTDTQYF.

The J gene is TRBJ2-2, the V gene TRBV7-8; maybe TRBD1 (5 bases). The CDR3 is 16 residues long. Germline V CDR1 and CDR2: SGHVS, FQNEAQ. V was cut by 0 bases and J by 0 bases, with 8 bases left in between. Here the CDR3 DNA reads TGTGCCAGCAGCTTAGCGCCCAGGGCGAACACCGGGGAGCTGTTTTTT. This gives the protein CASSLAPRANTGELFF.

This clone has only a few counts. This sequence joins TRBV27 and TRBJ2-7; a possible D gene is TRBD1 (5 bases). The CDR3 covers 15 residues. Trimming removed 6 bases from V and 3 bases from J, with 18 bases in between. In germline, CDR1 is MNHEY, CDR2 SMNVEV (reference sequence). The CDR3 spells CASRGLRERYYEQYF. CDR3 in DNA: TGTGCCAGCAGGGGGCTTCGCGAAAGGTACTACGAGCAGTACTTC.

This chain's CDR3 is CASSEQGAETQYF. The CDR3 DNA is TGCGCCAGCAGCGAACAGGGGGCCGAGACCCAGTACTTC. This sequence joins TRBV5-1 and TRBJ2-5; 9 bases are a match to TRBD1. The germline V gene has CDR1 SGHRS and CDR2 YFSETQ. The J segment lost 5 bases and the V segment lost 4 bases, leaving 3 bases of the junction unmatched. The CDR3 loop spans 13 amino acids.

V gene TRBV30 combines with J gene TRBJ1-2; D might be TRBD1 (6 bases). Trimming took 2 bases from V and 0 from J, leaving 19 bases between them. Germline V gene data show CDR1 as GTSNPN and CDR2 as SVGIG (reference sequence). The CDR3 extends over 17 amino acids. The CDR3 here is CAWSRLQTGLANYGYTF. In DNA, the CDR3 is TGTGCCTGGAGTCGACTCCAGACAGGCCTAGCTAACTATGGCTACACCTTC.

This rearrangement joins TRBV6-5 to TRBJ2-3; D remains ambiguous. V dropped 6 bases and J dropped 0 bases, with 10 bases sitting between them. Germline V lookup: CDR1 MNHEY, CDR2 SVGAGI. This CDR3 is 14 amino acids long. The CDR3 sequence: CASRRWASTDTQYF. The CDR3 region has the DNA TGTGCCAGCAGGAGATGGGCTAGCACAGATACGCAGTATTTT.

A few counts support this clone. V and J are TRBV7-8 and TRBJ2-5, with D possibly matching TRBD2 (6 bases). The CDR3 is 13 amino acids. Germline CDR1 reads SGHVS; CDR2 reads FQNEAQ. Trimming pared 5 bases from V and 5 bases from J, leaving 12 bases between. CDR3: CASSPAGRETQYF. CDR3 DNA sequence: TGTGCCAGCAGCCCGGCGGGGAGGGAGACCCAGTACTTC.

The V gene is TRBV5-4, the J gene TRBJ1-1; TRBD1 matches at 7 bases. Germline CDR1 is SGHNT and CDR2 is YYREEE (reference sequence). CDR3 size: 15 residues. V trimming: 4 bases; J trimming: 2 bases; junction bases outside the gene matches: 8. The CDR3 DNA reads TGTGCCAGCAGCCGGCAGGGGGTTAGTAACACTGAAGCTTTCTTT. Translated, it gives CASSRQGVSNTEAFF.

This clone came up a few times. J is TRBJ2-6 and V is TRBV15, with TRBD2 as a possible D gene (6 bases). The V gene's germline CDR1 is LNHNV and CDR2 YYDKDF (reference sequence). Deletions cut 5 bases from V and 2 bases from J, with 16 bases between. The CDR3 length is 17 residues. The CDR3 nucleotides read TGTGCCACCAGCGCCGGGGGACGGGGAACTGGGGCCAACGTCCTGACTTTC. The encoded protein is CATSAGGRGTGANVLTF.

This clone was found a few times. The V gene is TRBV4-2, the J gene TRBJ2-1, with 12 nucleotides matching TRBD1. Germline-derived CDR1 and CDR2 are LGHNA and YNFKEQ. This CDR3 has 17 residues. V trimming: 0 bases; J trimming: 7 bases; junction bases outside the gene matches: 7. The CDR3 is CASSQDRGQGARNEQFF. CDR3 nucleotides: TGTGCCAGCAGCCAAGATCGGGGACAGGGGGCGAGAAATGAGCAGTTCTTC.

The chain combines TRBV30 with TRBJ1-4; 7 bases are a match to TRBD1. The CDR3 spans 14 residues. Germline CDR1 is GTSNPN and CDR2 is SVGIG (reference sequence). J was trimmed by 7 bases and V by 2 bases; bases with no gene match: 7. The CDR3 sequence is CAWSTYRGGEKLFF. In DNA, the CDR3 is TGTGCCTGGAGTACCTACAGGGGAGGTGAAAAACTGTTTTTT.

This rearrangement joins TRBV28 to TRBJ1-5, with D unclear. V gave up 2 bases and J gave up 1 base, with 9 bases separating them. Germline V gene lookup returns CDR1 MDHEN and CDR2 SYDVKM. The CDR3 runs 15 residues. The CDR3 region has the DNA TGTGCCAGCAGTTTAGACATTATAAGCAATCAGCCCCAGCATTTT. Amino acids: CASSLDIISNQPQHF.

V and J are TRBV19 and TRBJ1-2; maybe TRBD1 (5 bases). The CDR3 has 14 residues. Germline V gene data show CDR1 as LNHDA and CDR2 as SQIVND (reference sequence). The germline V and J ends were trimmed by 3 bases and 3 bases, with 11 bases remaining between them. In DNA form, the CDR3 reads TGTGCCAGTAGTATGCCGGGGGAGGACTATGGCTACACCTTC. This codes for CASSMPGEDYGYTF.